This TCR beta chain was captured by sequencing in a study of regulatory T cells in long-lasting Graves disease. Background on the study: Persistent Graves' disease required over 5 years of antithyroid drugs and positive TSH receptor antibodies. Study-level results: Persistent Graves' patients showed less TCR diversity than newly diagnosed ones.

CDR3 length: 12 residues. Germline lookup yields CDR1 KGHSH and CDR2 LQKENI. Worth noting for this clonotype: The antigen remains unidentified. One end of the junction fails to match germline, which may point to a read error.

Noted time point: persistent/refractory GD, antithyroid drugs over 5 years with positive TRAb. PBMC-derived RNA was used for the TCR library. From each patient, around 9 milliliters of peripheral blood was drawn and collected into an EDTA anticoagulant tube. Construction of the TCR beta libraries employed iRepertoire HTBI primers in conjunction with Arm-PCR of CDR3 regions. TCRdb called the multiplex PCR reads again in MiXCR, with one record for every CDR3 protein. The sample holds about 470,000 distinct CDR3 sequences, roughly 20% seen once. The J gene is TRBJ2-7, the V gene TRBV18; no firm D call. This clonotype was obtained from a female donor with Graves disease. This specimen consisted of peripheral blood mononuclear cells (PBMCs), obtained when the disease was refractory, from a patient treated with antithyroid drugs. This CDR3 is CASSPNSYERYF. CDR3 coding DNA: TGTGCCAGCTCACCAAACAGCTACGAGCGGTACTTC. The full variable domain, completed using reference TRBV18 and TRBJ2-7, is NAGVMQNPRHLVRRRGQEARLRCSPMKGHSHVYWYRQLPEEGLKFMVYLQKENIIDESGMPKERFSAEFPKEGPSILRIQQVVRGDSAAYFCASSPNSYERYFGPGTRLTVT.